The 17 T cell receptor beta chains reported below all come from one sample, sequenced in a study of blood T cells in healthy people across ages. The second PCR ran about 7 to 12 cycles with a sample-barcoded 5' primer and J-beta primers. MiXCR was run by TCRdb on the 5' RACE reads, yielding one entry per CDR3 protein. The table has 750,000 to 850,000 distinct CDR3 sequences, more than 20% seen once. This sample also appeared in a second study, on T cells of mothers and their children.

The sample was blood. The receptors here all came from a boy aged 5-17 years in good health.

V usage is TRBV15 and J usage is TRBJ2-1; the match to TRBD2 covers 8 bases. CDR1 and CDR2 from the germline V gene are LNHNV and YYDKDF (reference sequence). This CDR3 has 18 amino acids. V was pared by 3 bases and J by 4 bases, with 14 bases of the junction left unmatched. This CDR3 reads CATSSSLVSGSEYNEQFF. The CDR3, as DNA: TGTGCCACCAGCAGCTCCCTAGTAAGCGGGAGTGAGTACAATGAGCAGTTCTTC.

This clonotype was observed a handful of times. The chain employs TRBV28 and TRBJ2-4, with 10 nucleotides matching TRBD2. The CDR3 contains 16 residues. Germline V gene lookup returns CDR1 MDHEN and CDR2 SYDVKM. V lost 6 bases, J lost 8 bases, and 13 bases stayed unmatched. CDR3 protein: CASRPLSGGARDIQYF. CDR3 DNA: TGTGCCAGCAGGCCCCTAAGCGGGGGGGCCCGAGACATTCAGTACTTC.

This clonotype has only a few counts. The CDR3 nucleotides are TGTGCCAGCAGCTTAGAGAGGGAGTCCCAAGAGACCCAGTACTTC. Translation: CASSLERESQETQYF. The chain employs TRBV7-9 and TRBJ2-5, with D perhaps TRBD2 (5 bases). From germline, CDR1 is SEHNR and CDR2 FQNEAQ (reference sequence). V was trimmed by 1 base and J by 1 base, leaving 10 bases between them. This CDR3 has 15 residues. Based on the CDR3 plus reference TRBV7-9 and TRBJ2-5, the full variable domain is DTGVSQNPRHKITKRGQNVTFRCDPISEHNRLYWYRQTLGQGPEFLTYFQNEAQLEKSRLLSDRFSAERPKGSFSTLEIQRTEQGDSAMYLCASSLERESQETQYFGPGTRLLVL.

This chain connects TRBV11-2 to TRBJ2-3, with D hard to call. Germline V gene sequence: CDR1 SGHAT, CDR2 FQNNGV. V was pared by 1 base and J by 4 bases, with 15 bases between. The CDR3 covers 16 residues. DNA for the CDR3: TGTGCCAGCAGCTTAGCTCCAGCCCTTGGCGCAGATACGCAGTATTTT. This sequence encodes CASSLAPALGADTQYF.

The rearrangement joins TRBV5-1 to TRBJ2-5; 8 bases are shared with TRBD2. J was trimmed by 5 bases and V by 3 bases; bases with no gene match: 6. Germline CDR1 is SGHRS and CDR2 is YFSETQ. The CDR3 extends over 14 amino acids. In DNA, the CDR3 is TGCGCCAGCAGCTCCTGGACTAGCCCCGAGACCCAGTACTTC. It translates to CASSSWTSPETQYF.

This chain links TRBV20-1 with TRBJ2-3, with TRBD2 as a possible D gene (5 bases). The CDR3 sequence is 14 residues long. Germline V CDR1 and CDR2: DFQATT, SNEGSKA (reference sequence). Trimming removed 6 bases from V and 5 bases from J, with 18 bases in between. CDR3 bases: TGCAGTGCCCCCCAGGAGGAAAAAGGAGATACGCAGTATTTT. It yields the protein CSAPQEEKGDTQYF.

This clonotype was detected only a few times. The chain employs TRBV29-1 and TRBJ2-1, with 7 bases aligning to TRBD1. V gave up 7 bases and J gave up 10 bases; unmatched junction bases: 4. Germline CDR1 and CDR2: SQVTM and ANQGSEA. This CDR3 is built from 10 residues. The CDR3 nucleotides are TGCAGCGGACGGGACAGCGAGCAGTTCTTC. This translates into CSGRDSEQFF.

This clonotype showed up just once. The chain carries TRBV5-1 and TRBJ1-1; D ambiguous. V shed 0 bases and J shed 0 bases, with 9 bases lying between them. CDR1 is SGHRS, CDR2 YFSETQ, per germline. This CDR3 region has 15 residues. The CDR3 DNA reads TGCGCCAGCAGCTTGGATCCGACGGTGAACACTGAAGCTTTCTTT. This translates into CASSLDPTVNTEAFF.

This clonotype was seen only a few times. The rearrangement joins TRBV7-3 to TRBJ2-3, with TRBD2 identical over 8 bases. The CDR3 runs to 16 residues. CDR1 and CDR2 (germline): SGHTA, FQGTGA. Losses at the gene ends were 3 bases for V and 0 bases for J; bases not matched to a gene: 5. In DNA form, the CDR3 reads TGTGCCAGCAGCTTGGATGGCGGGGGGAGCACAGATACGCAGTATTTT. Translation gives CASSLDGGGSTDTQYF.

The genes are TRBV7-6 and TRBJ2-7; perhaps D is TRBD1 or TRBD2 (7 bases each). Trimming took 1 base from V and 5 from J, leaving 12 bases between them. This CDR3 comprises 14 residues. Germline-derived CDR1 and CDR2 are SGHVS and FNYEAQ. Here the CDR3 DNA reads TGTGCCAGCAGCTTAGGGCAGGGGGGGAACGAGCAGTACTTC. This translates into CASSLGQGGNEQYF. The whole variable domain, filled in from reference TRBV7-6 and TRBJ2-7, reads GAGVSQSPRYKVTKRGQDVALRCDPISGHVSLYWYRQALGQGPEFLTYFNYEAQQDKSGLPNDRFSAERPEGSISTLTIQRTEQRDSAMYRCASSLGQGGNEQYFGPGTRLTVT.

This clonotype was counted between two and nine times. This chain joins TRBV3-1 and TRBJ2-5; no reliable D call. Germline assignment: CDR1 LGHDT and CDR2 YNNKEL (reference sequence). Trimming removed 1 base from V and 5 bases from J, with 8 bases in between. The CDR3 runs to 13 residues. The CDR3 region has the DNA TGTGCCAGCAGCCAAGCAGTAGTCGAGACCCAGTACTTC. It translates to CASSQAVVETQYF.

V usage is TRBV28 and J usage is TRBJ1-6; 10 nucleotides agree with TRBD1. Germline assignment: CDR1 MDHEN and CDR2 SYDVKM. V dropped 5 bases and J dropped 9; count of bases not matched to a gene: 7. The CDR3 contains 15 residues. CDR3 bases: TGTGCCAGCAGTCGACAAGGACAGGGGGGTTCACCCCTCCACTTT. Amino acid sequence: CASSRQGQGGSPLHF. The entire variable domain, with the rest obtained from reference TRBV28 and TRBJ1-6, is as follows: DVKVTQSSRYLVKRTGEKVFLECVQDMDHENMFWYRQDPGLGLRLIYFSYDVKMKEKGDIPEGYSVSREKKERFSLILESASTNQTSMYLCASSRQGQGGSPLHFGNGTRLTVT.

This clonotype was seen a handful of times. This chain connects TRBV7-9 to TRBJ2-3; D not resolved. The CDR3 runs 12 residues. In germline, CDR1 is SEHNR, CDR2 FQNEAQ (reference sequence). Trimming took 2 bases from V and 9 from J, leaving 9 bases between them. The CDR3 reads CASSLYRNTQYF. CDR3 nucleotides: TGTGCCAGCAGCTTATACCGGAACACGCAGTATTTT.

As regards this clonotype: Sequence at one end of the junction differs from germline and may be a read error. The chain carries TRBV7-7 and TRBJ2-5; possibly TRBD1 for D (5 bases). Germline CDR1 and CDR2: SSHAT and FNYEAQ (reference sequence). The CDR3 runs to 15 residues. Written as DNA, the CDR3 is TGTGCTAGCAGCTTAGTCCCAGGGCTCGGGGAGACCCAGTACTTC. Translated: CASSLVPGLGETQYF.

The CDR3 spells CASSPSARANTGELFF. The CDR3 bases are TGTGCCAGCAGTCCTAGTGCCAGGGCGAACACCGGGGAGCTGTTTTTT. The V and J genes are TRBV28 and TRBJ2-2, with D perhaps TRBD1 (5 bases). The CDR3 is 16 amino acids. The germline V and J ends were trimmed by 5 bases and 0 bases, with 13 bases remaining between them. Germline CDR1 reads MDHEN; CDR2 reads SYDVKM.

V usage is TRBV4-3 and J usage is TRBJ1-2, with D perhaps matching TRBD1 (5 bases). Germline V gives CDR1 LGHNA, CDR2 YSLEER. The V end lost 3 bases, the J end lost 3 bases, and 17 bases lay between the germline ends. The CDR3 is made up of 16 amino acids. The CDR3 loop is CASSHSSGGADYGYTF. The CDR3 DNA follows: TGCGCCAGCAGCCATTCATCTGGAGGGGCTGACTATGGCTACACCTTC.

The sample holds a few counts of this clonotype. The rearrangement uses TRBV7-2 and TRBJ2-2, with TRBD1 as a possible D gene (6 bases). The CDR3 runs to 15 residues. Germline values: CDR1 SGHTA, CDR2 FQGNSA. The V end lost 7 bases, the J end lost 0 bases, and 12 bases lay between the germline ends. CDR3 DNA: TGTGCCAGCAACTTGGGACATCCGAACACCGGGGAGCTGTTTTTT. Protein: CASNLGHPNTGELFF.